A single sample gave rise to the 11 T cell receptor beta chains below, sequenced in a study of cytomegalovirus exposure and HLA in healthy donors. Primers included in the PCR were 60 Vbeta and 13 Jbeta primers. The data were produced by immunoSEQ multiplex PCR, yet TCRdb's version contains in-frame clones alone and is incomplete. The table records around 130,000 clones, more than 60% of them present only once. The sample comprised PBMCs. These TCRs come from a middle-aged woman in good health and CMV-seronegative.

The chain is built from TRBV4-2 and TRBJ1-5; 8 nucleotides line up with TRBD1. The CDR3 consists of 16 residues. Per germline, CDR1 LGHNA and CDR2 YNFKEQ. The junction had 9 bases not matched to a gene; V was cut back by 5 bases and J by 3 bases. CDR3 region: CASSFLGQGYNQPQHF. The CDR3, as DNA: TGTGCCAGCAGCTTTCTAGGACAGGGTTACAATCAGCCCCAGCATTTT.

This chain links TRBV2 with TRBJ2-1; 9 bases map to TRBD2. The CDR3 covers 15 residues. In germline, CDR1 is SNHLY, CDR2 FYNNEI. J was trimmed by 0 bases and V by 8 bases; bases with no gene match: 5. The CDR3 bases are TGTGCCAGCCTGACTAGCGGAGACTCCTACAATGAGCAGTTCTTC. It is translated as CASLTSGDSYNEQFF.

This clone was picked up a small number of times. This chain uses TRBV10-3 with TRBJ1-2, with D perhaps TRBD1 (6 bases). The CDR3 runs 13 residues. V was pared by 2 bases and J by 7 bases, with 11 bases between. Germline loops: CDR1 ENHRY, CDR2 SYGVKD. CDR3 region: CAISEGGAVGYTF. The CDR3 DNA reads as TGTGCCATCAGTGAGGGGGGGGCAGTTGGCTACACCTTC.

The chain uses TRBV7-2 and TRBJ2-5; no firm D call. The CDR3 length is 14 residues. V lost 1 base to trimming and J lost 2 bases, with 8 bases between them. Germline CDR1 and CDR2: SGHTA and FQGNSA. CDR3 DNA: TGTGCCAGCAGCTTAGGAGGCAGTCAAGAGACCCAGTACTTC. It translates to CASSLGGSQETQYF.

A few counts support this clone. This chain connects TRBV2 to TRBJ2-3, with 7 positions matching TRBD1. Germline V CDR1 and CDR2: SNHLY, FYNNEI. Losses at the gene ends were 3 bases for V and 6 bases for J; bases not matched to a gene: 9. CDR3 length: 15 amino acids. The CDR3 DNA reads TGTGCCAGCAGTGACAGGACAGGAATCCTGGATACGCAGTATTTT. Its translation: CASSDRTGILDTQYF.

The chain combines TRBV6-5 with TRBJ2-5; 9 bases agree with TRBD1. The J call is in doubt because the DNA end fits TRBJ2-7 better. Germline V lookup: CDR1 MNHEY, CDR2 SVGAGI. The CDR3 extends over 14 amino acids. The CDR3 spells CASSYQGQGTEQYF. CDR3 bases: TGTGCCAGCAGCTATCAAGGACAGGGGACCGAGCAGTACTTC.

This chain connects TRBV19 to TRBJ2-6; no clear D gene. Trimming stripped 9 bases from V and 0 bases from J, with 9 bases between. The CDR3 length is 14 residues. Germline values: CDR1 LNHDA, CDR2 SQIVND (reference sequence). CDR3 bases: TGTGCCAGCCTCGAGAGCTCTGGGGCCAACGTCCTGACTTTC. Amino acids: CASLESSGANVLTF.

This chain uses TRBV9 with TRBJ2-7; the D gene is possibly TRBD2 (6 bases). This CDR3 region has 12 residues. Germline loops: CDR1 SGDLS, CDR2 YYNGEE. Trimming cost V 4 bases and J 3 bases, with 8 bases left between them. The CDR3 region is CASSSGGYEQYF. The CDR3 DNA follows: TGTGCCAGCAGCTCCGGGGGCTACGAGCAGTACTTC.

The chain employs TRBV9 and TRBJ1-1; 8 bases are shared with TRBD1. Germline assignment: CDR1 SGDLS and CDR2 YYNGEE. The CDR3 is 15 residues long. V was pared by 3 bases and J by 4 bases, with 8 bases of the junction left unmatched. CDR3 loop: CASSGTRQGITEAFF. CDR3 nucleotide sequence: TGTGCCAGCAGCGGAACTAGACAGGGGATCACTGAAGCTTTCTTT.

The chain has TRBV9 and TRBJ1-1; TRBD1 aligns across 10 bases. V shed 6 bases and J 3 bases; nucleotides not matched to a gene: 11. This CDR3 spans 16 amino acids. CDR1 is SGDLS and CDR2 is YYNGEE in the germline V gene. CDR3 sequence (DNA): TGTGCCAGCAACGGCCGGGACAGGGGCCGAGACACTGAAGCTTTCTTT. Translation: CASNGRDRGRDTEAFF.

The chain carries TRBV6-4 and TRBJ2-1; the D is unclear. Germline assignment: CDR1 MRHNA and CDR2 SNTAGT. Trimming took 0 bases from V and 0 from J, leaving 6 bases between them. CDR3 length equals 15 residues. The CDR3 sequence: CASSDSWSSYNEQFF. Here the CDR3 DNA reads TGTGCCAGCAGTGACTCGTGGAGCTCCTACAATGAGCAGTTCTTC.